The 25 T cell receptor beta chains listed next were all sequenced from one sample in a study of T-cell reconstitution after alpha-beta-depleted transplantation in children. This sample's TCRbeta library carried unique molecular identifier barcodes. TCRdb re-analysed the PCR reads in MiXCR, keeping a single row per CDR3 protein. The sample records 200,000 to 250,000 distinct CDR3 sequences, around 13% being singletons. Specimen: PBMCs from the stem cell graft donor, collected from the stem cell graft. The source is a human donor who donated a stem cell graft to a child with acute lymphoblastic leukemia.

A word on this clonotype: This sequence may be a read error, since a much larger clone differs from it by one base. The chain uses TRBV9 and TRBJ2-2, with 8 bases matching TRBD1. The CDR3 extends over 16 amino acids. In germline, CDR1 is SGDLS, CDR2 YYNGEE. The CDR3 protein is CSSSGSGDRGTGELFF. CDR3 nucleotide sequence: TGTTCCAGCAGTGGATCCGGCGACAGGGGCACCGGGGAGCTGTTTTTT. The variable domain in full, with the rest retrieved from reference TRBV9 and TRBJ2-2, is DSGVTQTPKHLITATGQRVTLRCSPRSGDLSVYWYQQSLDQGLQFLIQYYNGEERAKGNILERFSAQQFPDLHSELNLSSLELGDSALYFCSSSGSGDRGTGELFFGEGSRLTVL.

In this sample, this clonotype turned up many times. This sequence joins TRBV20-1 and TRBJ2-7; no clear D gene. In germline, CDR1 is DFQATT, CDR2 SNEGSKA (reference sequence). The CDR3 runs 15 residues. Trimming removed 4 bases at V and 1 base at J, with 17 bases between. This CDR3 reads CSATSGLTYSYEQYF. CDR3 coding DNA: TGCAGTGCTACGTCAGGCCTGACGTATTCCTACGAGCAGTACTTC.

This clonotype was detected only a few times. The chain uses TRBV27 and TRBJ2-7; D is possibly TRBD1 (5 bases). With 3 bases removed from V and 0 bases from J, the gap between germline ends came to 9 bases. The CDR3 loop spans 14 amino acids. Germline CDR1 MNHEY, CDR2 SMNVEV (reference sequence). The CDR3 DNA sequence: TGTGCCAGCAGTTTTGGCAGGGTCTCCTACGAGCAGTACTTC. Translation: CASSFGRVSYEQYF.

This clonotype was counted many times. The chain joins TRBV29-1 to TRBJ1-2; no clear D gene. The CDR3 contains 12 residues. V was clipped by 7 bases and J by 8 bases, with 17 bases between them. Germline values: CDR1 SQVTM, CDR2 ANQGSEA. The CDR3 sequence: CSAADGTGGYTF. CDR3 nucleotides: TGCAGCGCTGCCGACGGTACGGGCGGCTACACCTTC.

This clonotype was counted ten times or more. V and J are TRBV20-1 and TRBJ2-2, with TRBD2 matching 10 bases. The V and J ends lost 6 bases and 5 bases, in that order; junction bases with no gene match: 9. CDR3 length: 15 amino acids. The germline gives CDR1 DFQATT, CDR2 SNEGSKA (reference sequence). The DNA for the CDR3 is TGCAGTGCCCTAGACAAGCGGGGGGGGACCGGGGAGCTGTTTTTT. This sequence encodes CSALDKRGGTGELFF.

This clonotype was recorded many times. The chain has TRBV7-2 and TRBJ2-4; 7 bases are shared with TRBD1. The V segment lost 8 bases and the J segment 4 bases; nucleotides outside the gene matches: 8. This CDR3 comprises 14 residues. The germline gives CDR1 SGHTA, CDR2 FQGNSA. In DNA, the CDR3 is TGTGCCAGCGTAAAAGGACAGGCGAAAAACATTCAGTACTTC. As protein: CASVKGQAKNIQYF.

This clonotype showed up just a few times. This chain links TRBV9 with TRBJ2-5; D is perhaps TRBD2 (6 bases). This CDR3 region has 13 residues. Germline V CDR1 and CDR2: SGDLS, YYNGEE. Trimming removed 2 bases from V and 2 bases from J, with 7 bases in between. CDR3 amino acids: CASSVGRQETQYF. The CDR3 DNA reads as TGTGCCAGCAGCGTGGGGAGGCAAGAGACCCAGTACTTC.

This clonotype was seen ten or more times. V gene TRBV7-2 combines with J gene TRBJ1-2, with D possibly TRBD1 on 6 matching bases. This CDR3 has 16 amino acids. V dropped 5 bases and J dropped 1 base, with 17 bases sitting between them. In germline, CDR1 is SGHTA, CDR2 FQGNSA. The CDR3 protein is CASSRPQGQLNYGYTF. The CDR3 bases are TGTGCCAGCAGCAGACCCCAGGGACAACTTAACTATGGCTACACCTTC.

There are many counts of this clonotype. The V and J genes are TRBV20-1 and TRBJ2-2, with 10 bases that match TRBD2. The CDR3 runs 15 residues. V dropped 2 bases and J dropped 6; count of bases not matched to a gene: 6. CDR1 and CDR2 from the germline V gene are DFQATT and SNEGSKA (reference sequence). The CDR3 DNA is TGCAGTGCTAGAAAGCCCCTAGCGGGAGCCGGGGAGCTGTTTTTT. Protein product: CSARKPLAGAGELFF.

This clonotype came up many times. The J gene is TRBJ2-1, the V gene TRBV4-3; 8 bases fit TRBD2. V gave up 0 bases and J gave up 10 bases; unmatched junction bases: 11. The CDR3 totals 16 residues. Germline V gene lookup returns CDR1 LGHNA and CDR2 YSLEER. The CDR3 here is CASSQDPPGRAVEQFF. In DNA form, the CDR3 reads TGCGCCAGCAGCCAAGATCCCCCCGGGAGGGCCGTGGAGCAGTTCTTC.

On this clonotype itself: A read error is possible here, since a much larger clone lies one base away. This CDR3 reads CASSQLRGYSGANGLTF. CDR3 sequence (DNA): TGCGCCAGCAGCCAATTAAGAGGGTACTCTGGGGCCAACGGCCTGACTTTC. V and J are TRBV4-3 and TRBJ2-6; either TRBD1 or TRBD2 may supply D (5 bases each). Germline V gene sequence: CDR1 LGHNA, CDR2 YSLEER. This CDR3 contains 17 residues.

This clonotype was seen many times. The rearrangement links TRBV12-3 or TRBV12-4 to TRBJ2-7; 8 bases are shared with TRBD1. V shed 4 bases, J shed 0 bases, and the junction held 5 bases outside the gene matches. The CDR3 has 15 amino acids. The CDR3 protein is CASSSRQGFSYEQYF. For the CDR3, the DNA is TGTGCCAGCAGTTCGAGACAGGGGTTCTCCTACGAGCAGTACTTC.

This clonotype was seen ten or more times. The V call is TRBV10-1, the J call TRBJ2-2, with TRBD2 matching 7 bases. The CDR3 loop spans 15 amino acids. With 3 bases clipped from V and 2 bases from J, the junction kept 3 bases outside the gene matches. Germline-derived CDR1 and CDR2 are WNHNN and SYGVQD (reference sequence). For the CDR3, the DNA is TGCGCCAGCAGTGACCAGCGGGATAACACCGGGGAGCTGTTTTTT. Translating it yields CASSDQRDNTGELFF.

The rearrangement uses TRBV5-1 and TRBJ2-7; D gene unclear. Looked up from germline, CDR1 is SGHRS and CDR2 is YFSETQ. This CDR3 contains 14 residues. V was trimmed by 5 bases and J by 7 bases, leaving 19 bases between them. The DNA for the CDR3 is TGCGCCAGCAGACTCATCTATCAGGTTCGGGAGCAGTACTTC. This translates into CASRLIYQVREQYF.

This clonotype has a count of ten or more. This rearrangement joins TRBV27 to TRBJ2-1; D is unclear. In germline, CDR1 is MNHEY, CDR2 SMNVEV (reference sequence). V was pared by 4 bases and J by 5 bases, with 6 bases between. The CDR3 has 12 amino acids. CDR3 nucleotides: TGTGCCAGCAGTTCACCCCACAATGAGCAGTTCTTC. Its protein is CASSSPHNEQFF.

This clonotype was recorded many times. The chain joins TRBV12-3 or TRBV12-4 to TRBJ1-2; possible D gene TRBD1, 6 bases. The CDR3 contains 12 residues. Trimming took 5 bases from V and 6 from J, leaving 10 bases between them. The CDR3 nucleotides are TGTGCCAGCAGTACCGGGACACATGGCTACACCTTC. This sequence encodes CASSTGTHGYTF.

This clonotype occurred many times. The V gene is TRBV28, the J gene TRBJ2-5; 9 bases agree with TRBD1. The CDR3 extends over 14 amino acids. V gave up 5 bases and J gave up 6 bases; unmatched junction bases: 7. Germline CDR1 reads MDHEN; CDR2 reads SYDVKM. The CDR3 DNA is TGTGCCAGCAGTCACACAGGGGGCGGGAAGACCCAGTACTTC. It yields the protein CASSHTGGGKTQYF.

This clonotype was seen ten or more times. The CDR3, as DNA: TGTGCCAGCAGTTTCATGGGGATGGGTAAAGAGACCCAGTACTTC. It yields the protein CASSFMGMGKETQYF. V usage is TRBV12-3 or TRBV12-4 and J usage is TRBJ2-5; D unresolved. Between the trimmed V and J ends, which lost 3 bases and 3 bases, there was a span of 14 bases. This CDR3 is built from 15 residues.

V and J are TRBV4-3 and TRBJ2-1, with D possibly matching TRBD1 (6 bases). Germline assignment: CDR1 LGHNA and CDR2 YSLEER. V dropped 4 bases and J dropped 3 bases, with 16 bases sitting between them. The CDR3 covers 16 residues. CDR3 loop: CASSPDRGTLYNEQFF. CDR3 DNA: TGCGCCAGCAGCCCGGATCGAGGGACACTCTACAATGAGCAGTTCTTC.

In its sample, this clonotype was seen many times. CDR3: CASSFGWLVTDNEQFF. The CDR3 nucleotides read TGTGCCAGCAGCTTCGGGTGGTTAGTGACAGACAATGAGCAGTTCTTC. The rearrangement uses TRBV5-5 and TRBJ2-1; maybe TRBD1 (5 bases). Germline-derived CDR1 and CDR2 are SGHKS and YYEKEE (reference sequence). Trimming stripped 2 bases from V and 5 bases from J, with 17 bases between. CDR3 size: 16 residues.

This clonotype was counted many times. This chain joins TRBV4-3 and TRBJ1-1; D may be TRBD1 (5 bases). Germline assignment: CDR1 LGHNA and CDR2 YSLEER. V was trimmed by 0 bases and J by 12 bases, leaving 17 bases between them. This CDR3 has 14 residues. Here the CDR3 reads CASSQDIMAGWSFF. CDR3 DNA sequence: TGCGCCAGCAGCCAAGATATTATGGCAGGGTGGTCTTTCTTT.

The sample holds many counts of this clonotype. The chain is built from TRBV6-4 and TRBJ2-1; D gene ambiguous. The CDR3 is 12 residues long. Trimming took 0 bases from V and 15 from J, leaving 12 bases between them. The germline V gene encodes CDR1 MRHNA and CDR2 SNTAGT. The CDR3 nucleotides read TGTGCCAGCAGTGACTCGGGTCGCCAGCGGTTCTTC. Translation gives CASSDSGRQRFF.

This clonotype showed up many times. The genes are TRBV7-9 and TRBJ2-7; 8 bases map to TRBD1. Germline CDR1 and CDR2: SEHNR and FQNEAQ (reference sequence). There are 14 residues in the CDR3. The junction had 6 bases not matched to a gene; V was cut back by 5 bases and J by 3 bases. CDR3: CASSGAGQGYEQYF. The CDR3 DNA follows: TGTGCCAGCAGCGGGGCAGGACAGGGCTACGAGCAGTACTTC.

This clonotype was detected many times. The CDR3 DNA reads TGCAGTGCTAGAGATGTACAGCAGAACACTGAAGCTTTCTTT. Its translation: CSARDVQQNTEAFF. The rearrangement joins TRBV20-1 to TRBJ1-1; D is undetermined. V was pared by 0 bases and J by 1 base, with 9 bases between. The germline V gene encodes CDR1 DFQATT and CDR2 SNEGSKA (reference sequence). The CDR3 has 14 residues.

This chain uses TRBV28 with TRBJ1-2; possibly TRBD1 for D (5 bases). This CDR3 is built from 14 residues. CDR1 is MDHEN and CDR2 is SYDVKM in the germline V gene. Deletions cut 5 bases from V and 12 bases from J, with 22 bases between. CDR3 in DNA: TGTGCCAGCAGTACGACCGGGAGTCGGGGGGTCAACACCTTC. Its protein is CASSTTGSRGVNTF.